Detailed here is one T cell receptor beta chain. This sample was included in a study of blood T cell repertoires in COVID-19. Overall study: T cells, B-cell-depleted T cells, or PBMCs provided the cDNA or gDNA that served as material.

Trimming left V 5 bases short and J 7 bases short, with 15 bases between. CDR3 length equals 15 residues. Germline-derived CDR1 and CDR2 are MNHEY and SMNVEV (reference sequence). The repertoire was sequenced with immunoSEQ multiplex PCR; TCRdb's copy has only in-frame clones and lacks some. The data contain roughly 150,000 clones, more than 75% of them seen just once; the ten biggest clones take up 6% to 7%. Input material: peripheral blood. The sequence was collected from a man older than 75 with acute or convalescent COVID-19. V gene TRBV27 combines with J gene TRBJ1-6, with D possibly being TRBD1 (6 bases). The CDR3 nucleotides read TGTGCCAGCAGTCCACAGGGATTCGGAAATTCACCCCTCCACTTT. The encoded protein is CASSPQGFGNSPLHF.